The entry that follows covers one TCR beta chain sequence. What it binds is not known. The sample is drawn from a study of T-cell reconstitution after alpha-beta-depleted transplantation in children. Overall study results and limits: There were reportedly several hundred expanded graft clones from which alpha-beta T cells came about two months after transplant. Newly produced T cells mostly provided counts and TCRbeta diversity after one year, as hyperexpanded clones declined. Where some patients showed high TCRbeta diversity at day 60, it came from recipient T cells and thymic progenitors that had survived.

CDR1 is SGHRS, CDR2 YFSETQ, per germline. Trimming took 6 bases from V and 8 from J, leaving 15 bases between them. This CDR3 spans 14 amino acids. TCRbeta library construction was performed incorporating unique molecular identifiers. One entry per CDR3 protein, called by TCRdb with MiXCR from the PCR reads. The data contain almost 600,000 distinct CDR3 sequences, 25% to 30% of them singletons. This specimen consisted of PBMCs, obtained before TCRalphabeta/CD19-depleted stem cell transplant. The sequence was collected from a boy under two years old with Wiskott-Aldrich syndrome, due to receive a stem cell transplant. This chain uses TRBV5-1 with TRBJ1-6; the D gene is possibly TRBD1 (6 bases). CDR3 region: CASTSLRGDSPLHF. The CDR3 bases are TGCGCCAGCACTTCGCTCAGGGGTGATTCACCCCTCCACTTT.